The rows below give T cell receptor beta chains drawn from one sample of a study of cytomegalovirus exposure and HLA in healthy donors. Some clones are missing from TCRdb's copy, which holds only in-frame ones; the method was immunoSEQ multiplex PCR. The data contain 150,000 to 200,000 clones, about 85% of them singletons. The sequenced sample consisted of PBMCs. These receptor sequences come from a male donor in good health and CMV-seropositive. CDR3s include the opening cysteine and the closing phenylalanine or tryptophan. The D gene is left open where the match is weak. Clone size appears in some rows only: once, few, many, or a class for an expanded clone.

length,D,size,J,V,DNA,CDR3
16,TRBD2,.,TRBJ2-2,TRBV10-3,TGTGCCATCAGTGAGCCCGGGAGGGCCAACACCGGGGAGCTGTTTTTT,CAISEPGRANTGELFF
16,TRBD1,.,TRBJ1-2,TRBV4-2,TGTGCCAGCAGCCAAGGCGGCAGGGGGCAAGACTATGGCTACACCTTC,CASSQGGRGQDYGYTF
12,.,.,TRBJ2-7,TRBV7-6,TGTGCCAGCAGCTCACCGAGAGGCGAGCAGTACTTC,CASSSPRGEQYF
14,TRBD2,.,TRBJ2-3,TRBV2,TGTGCCAGCAAACTCGATACTAGCGGAGATACGCAGTATTTT,CASKLDTSGDTQYF
14,TRBD2,.,TRBJ2-7,TRBV27,TGTGCCAGCAGTTTAGCACCTTCGGGGGGAGGGCAGTACTTC,CASSLAPSGGGQYF
18,TRBD2,.,TRBJ2-1,TRBV14,TGTGCCAGCAGCTCTTCGGGGACTAGCGGGACTTCCTACAATGAGCAGTTCTTC,CASSSSGTSGTSYNEQFF
16,TRBD2,.,TRBJ2-1,TRBV27,TGTGCCAGCAGGCCCTTCGGGACTAGCGGGATAGGTGAGCAGTTCTTC,CASRPFGTSGIGEQFF
13,.,.,TRBJ2-5,TRBV6-5,TGTGCCAGCATCAACAGGGAGGGAGAGACCCAGTACTTC,CASINREGETQYF
15,TRBD2,.,TRBJ2-1,TRBV19,TGTGCCACCAGAAACGGCGCGCGGGAGGCCGATGAGCAGTTCTTC,CATRNGAREADEQFF
15,.,few,TRBJ1-1,TRBV7-9,TGTGCCAGCAGTCCTAAGGGCCACGGGGACACTGAAGCTTTCTTT,CASSPKGHGDTEAFF
15,.,.,TRBJ2-1,TRBV5-1,TGCGCCAGCAGCCCCCTGGGAGAGTCCTACAATGAGCAGTTCTTC,CASSPLGESYNEQFF
17,.,once,TRBJ1-3,TRBV9,TGTGCCAGCAGCGTAGCCGGAGGTCGGGGAAAGGGAAACACCATATATTTT,CASSVAGGRGKGNTIYF
14,TRBD2,.,TRBJ2-1,TRBV2,TGTGCCAGCAACCGACTAGCAGACTACAATGAGCAGTTCTTC,CASNRLADYNEQFF
14,TRBD1,.,TRBJ1-1,TRBV5-4,TGTGCCAGCAGCGGGACAGGGCTGTACACTGAAGCTTTCTTT,CASSGTGLYTEAFF
14,TRBD1,.,TRBJ1-6,TRBV5-1,TGCGCCAGCAGCTCGGACAGGGGCGAGTCACCCCTCCACTTT,CASSSDRGESPLHF
14,.,.,TRBJ2-7,TRBV28,TGTGCCAGCAGTTTTGGGACATCCCTGGGCGAGCAGTACTTC,CASSFGTSLGEQYF
15,.,.,TRBJ2-5,TRBV5-4,TGTGCCAGCAGCTTGGGCAGGGGTTGGGGGGAGACCCAGTACTTC,CASSLGRGWGETQYF
13,TRBD1,.,TRBJ2-7,TRBV5-1,TGCGCCAGCAGCCCGGACAGGGCGTACGAGCAGTACTTC,CASSPDRAYEQYF
15,.,few,TRBJ1-5,TRBV18,TGTGCCAGCTCAACTTCAAGATATAGCAATCAGCCCCAGCATTTT,CASSTSRYSNQPQHF
14,TRBD1,.,TRBJ2-7,TRBV5-1,TGCGCCAGCAGCTCCGGGACAGGGTTCAACGAGCAGTACTTC,CASSSGTGFNEQYF
13,.,.,TRBJ1-2,TRBV28,TGTGCCAGCAGCAAGCAGGGAAACTATGGCTACACCTTC,CASSKQGNYGYTF
14,.,once,TRBJ1-1,TRBV5-1,TGCGCCAGCCTTCCCGACAGCACCAACACTGAAGCTTTCTTT,CASLPDSTNTEAFF
13,.,.,TRBJ2-7,TRBV5-5,TGTGCCAGCAGCTTTATGCAGGGGGGAACACGGTACTTC,CASSFMQGGTRYF
12,.,.,TRBJ2-7,TRBV6-5,TGTGCCAGCAGTTCACAGGGTTACGAGCAGTACTTC,CASSSQGYEQYF
13,.,.,TRBJ2-7,TRBV5-1,TGCGCCAGCACCTCTAGTCTGACCTACGAGCAGTACTTC,CASTSSLTYEQYF
17,TRBD2,.,TRBJ2-7,TRBV23-1,TGCGCCAGCAGTGGGCGCGAACGGGGGGAGAGCTCCTACGAGCAGTACTTC,CASSGRERGESSYEQYF
14,.,.,TRBJ1-2,TRBV29-1,TGCAGCGTTGATACACAGGGAAGAGGGGATGGCTACACCTTC,CSVDTQGRGDGYTF
14,.,.,TRBJ2-7,TRBV5-1,TGCGCCAGCAGCTTCCGGGACAAGACCTACGAGCAGTACTTC,CASSFRDKTYEQYF
16,TRBD1,.,TRBJ1-6,TRBV6-5,TGTGCCAGCAGTTACTCGGGACAGGCCCTTGGGTCACCCCTCCACTTT,CASSYSGQALGSPLHF
17,.,.,TRBJ2-1,TRBV18,TGTGCCAGCTCACGGACCAGGACAGCGAGCTCCTACAATGAGCAGTTCTTC,CASSRTRTASSYNEQFF
17,TRBD1,.,TRBJ2-2,TRBV5-6,TGTGCCAGCAGCCCCAGACAGGGGAGGTTGAACACCGGGGAGCTGTTTTTT,CASSPRQGRLNTGELFF
13,.,.,TRBJ1-6,TRBV6-1,TGTGCCAGCAGGGGACTGAGTAATTCACCCCTCCACTTT,CASRGLSNSPLHF
14,TRBD1,.,TRBJ1-4,TRBV7-9,TGTGCCAGCAGCCAGGGACAGGGGGCCGAAAAACTGTTTTTT,CASSQGQGAEKLFF
14,TRBD2,.,TRBJ2-7,TRBV2,TGTGCCAGCAGTGCCCCGGGACTAGCCTCTGGGCAGTACTTC,CASSAPGLASGQYF
15,TRBD1,.,TRBJ1-1,TRBV11-3,TGTGCCAGCAGCTTAGGAGGGACAGTGAGGACTGAAGCTTTCTTT,CASSLGGTVRTEAFF
15,.,.,TRBJ2-3,TRBV18,TGTGCCAGCTCCCCACCCTCTGAATATCGGGATACGCAGTATTTT,CASSPPSEYRDTQYF
15,TRBD1,.,TRBJ2-5,TRBV5-1,TGCGCCAGCAGCTTGGTACAGGGGGCTGGGGAGACCCAGTACTTC,CASSLVQGAGETQYF